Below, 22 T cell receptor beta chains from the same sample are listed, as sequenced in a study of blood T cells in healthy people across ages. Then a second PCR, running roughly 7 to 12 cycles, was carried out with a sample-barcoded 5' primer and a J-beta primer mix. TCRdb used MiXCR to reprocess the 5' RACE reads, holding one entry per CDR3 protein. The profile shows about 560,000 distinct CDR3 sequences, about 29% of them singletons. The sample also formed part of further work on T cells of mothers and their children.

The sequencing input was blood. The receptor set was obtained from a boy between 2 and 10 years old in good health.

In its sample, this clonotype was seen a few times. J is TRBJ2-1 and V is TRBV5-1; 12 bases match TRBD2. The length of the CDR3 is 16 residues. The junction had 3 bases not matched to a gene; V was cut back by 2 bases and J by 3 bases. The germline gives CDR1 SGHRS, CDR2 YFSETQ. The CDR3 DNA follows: TGCGCCAGCAGCTTCCGGACTAGCGGGAACTACAATGAGCAGTTCTTC. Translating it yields CASSFRTSGNYNEQFF.

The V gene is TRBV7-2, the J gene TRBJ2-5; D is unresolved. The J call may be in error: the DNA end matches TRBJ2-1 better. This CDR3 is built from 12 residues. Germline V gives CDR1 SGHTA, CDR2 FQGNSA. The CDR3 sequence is CASTVRSGRQFF. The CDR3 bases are TGTGCCAGCACCGTTAGATCTGGACGGCAGTTCTTC.

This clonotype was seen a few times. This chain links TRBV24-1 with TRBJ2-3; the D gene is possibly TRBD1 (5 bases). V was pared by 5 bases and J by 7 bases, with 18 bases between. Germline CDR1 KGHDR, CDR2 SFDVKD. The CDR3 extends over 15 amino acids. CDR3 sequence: CATSAGPQERYTQYF. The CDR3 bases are TGTGCCACCAGTGCAGGGCCCCAGGAACGGTATACGCAGTATTTT.

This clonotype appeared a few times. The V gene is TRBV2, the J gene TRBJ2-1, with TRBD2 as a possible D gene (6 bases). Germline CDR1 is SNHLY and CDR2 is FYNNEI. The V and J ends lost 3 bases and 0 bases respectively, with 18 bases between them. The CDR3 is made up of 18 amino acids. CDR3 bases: TGTGCCAGCAGTGACCCGGGTGGCGGGAAAAGCTCCTACAATGAGCAGTTCTTC. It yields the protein CASSDPGGGKSSYNEQFF.

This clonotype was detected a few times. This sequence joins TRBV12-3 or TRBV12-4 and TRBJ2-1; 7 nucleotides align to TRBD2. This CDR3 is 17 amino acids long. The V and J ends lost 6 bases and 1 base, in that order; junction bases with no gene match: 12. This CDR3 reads CASSPTLGRGSYNEQFF. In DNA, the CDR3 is TGTGCCAGCAGCCCCACCTTAGGGCGGGGGTCCTACAATGAGCAGTTCTTC.

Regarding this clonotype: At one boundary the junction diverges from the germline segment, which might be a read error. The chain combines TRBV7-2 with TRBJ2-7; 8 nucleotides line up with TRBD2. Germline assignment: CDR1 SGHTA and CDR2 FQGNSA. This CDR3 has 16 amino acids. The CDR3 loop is CATSELAARGPYEQYF. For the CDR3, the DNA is TGTGCCACCAGCGAACTAGCGGCCCGGGGGCCCTACGAGCAGTACTTC.

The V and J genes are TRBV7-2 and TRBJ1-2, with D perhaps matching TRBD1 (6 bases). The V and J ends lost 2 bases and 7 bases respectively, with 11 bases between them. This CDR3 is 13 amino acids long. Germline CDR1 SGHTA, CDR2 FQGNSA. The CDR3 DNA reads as TGTGCCAGCAGCTTACTGGGGGGCAGTGGCTACACCTTC. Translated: CASSLLGGSGYTF.

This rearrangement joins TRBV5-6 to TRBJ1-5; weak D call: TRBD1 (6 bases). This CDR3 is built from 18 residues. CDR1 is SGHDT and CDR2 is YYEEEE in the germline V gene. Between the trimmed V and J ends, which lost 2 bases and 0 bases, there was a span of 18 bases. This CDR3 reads CASSLTGSGLYSNQPQHF. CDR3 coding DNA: TGTGCCAGCAGCTTAACAGGGTCGGGACTTTATAGCAATCAGCCCCAGCATTTT.

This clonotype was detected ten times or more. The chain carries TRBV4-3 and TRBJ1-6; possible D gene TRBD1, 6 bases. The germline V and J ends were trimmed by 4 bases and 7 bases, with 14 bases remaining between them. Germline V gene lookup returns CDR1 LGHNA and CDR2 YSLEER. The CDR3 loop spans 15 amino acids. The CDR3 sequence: CASSPVGQRNSPLHF. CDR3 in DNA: TGCGCCAGCAGCCCTGTCGGACAGCGGAATTCACCCCTCCACTTT.

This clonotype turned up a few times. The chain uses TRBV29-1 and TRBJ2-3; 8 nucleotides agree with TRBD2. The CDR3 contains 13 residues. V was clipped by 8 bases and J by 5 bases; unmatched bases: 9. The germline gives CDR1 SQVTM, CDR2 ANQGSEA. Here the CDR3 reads CSSYGGARDTQYF. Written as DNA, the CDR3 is TGCAGCTCTTACGGGGGGGCCCGAGATACGCAGTATTTT.

The CDR3: CASSLQGGSEQYF. Written as DNA, the CDR3 is TGTGCCAGCAGTTTACAGGGCGGGAGCGAGCAGTACTTC. This sequence joins TRBV12-3 or TRBV12-4 and TRBJ2-7, with 7 positions matching TRBD2. Losses at the gene ends were 2 bases for V and 6 bases for J; bases not matched to a gene: 4. The CDR3 totals 13 residues.

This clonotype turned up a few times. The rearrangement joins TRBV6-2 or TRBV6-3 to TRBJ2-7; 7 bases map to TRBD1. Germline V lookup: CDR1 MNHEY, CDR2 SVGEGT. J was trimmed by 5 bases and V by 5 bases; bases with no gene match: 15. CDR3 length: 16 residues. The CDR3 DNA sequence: TGTGCCAGCAGTATACCCAGGACAGGCGCTGTTGACGAGCAGTACTTC. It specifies CASSIPRTGAVDEQYF.

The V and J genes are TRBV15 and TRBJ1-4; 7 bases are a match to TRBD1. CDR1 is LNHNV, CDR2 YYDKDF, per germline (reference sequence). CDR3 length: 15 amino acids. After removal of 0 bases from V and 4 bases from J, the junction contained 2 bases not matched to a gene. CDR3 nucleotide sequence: TGTGCCACCAGCAGAGACCGGGACAGTAATGAAAAACTGTTTTTT. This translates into CATSRDRDSNEKLFF.

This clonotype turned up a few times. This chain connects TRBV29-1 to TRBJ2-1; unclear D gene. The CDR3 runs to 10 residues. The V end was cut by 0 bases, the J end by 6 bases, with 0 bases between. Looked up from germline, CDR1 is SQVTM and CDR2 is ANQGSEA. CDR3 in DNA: TGCAGCGTTGAAGACAATGAGCAGTTCTTC. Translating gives CSVEDNEQFF.

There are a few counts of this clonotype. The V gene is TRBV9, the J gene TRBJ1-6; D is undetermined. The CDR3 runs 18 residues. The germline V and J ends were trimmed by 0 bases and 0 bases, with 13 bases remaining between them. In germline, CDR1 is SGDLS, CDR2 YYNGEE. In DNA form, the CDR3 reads TGTGCCAGCAGCGTAGAGGGCAGGCCGAGCTCCTATAATTCACCCCTCCACTTT. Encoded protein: CASSVEGRPSSYNSPLHF.

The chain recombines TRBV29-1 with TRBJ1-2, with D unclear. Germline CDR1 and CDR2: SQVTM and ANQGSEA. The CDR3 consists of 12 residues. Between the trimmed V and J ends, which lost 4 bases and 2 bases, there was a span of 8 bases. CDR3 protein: CSVVAGNYGYTF. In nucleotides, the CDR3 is TGCAGCGTTGTTGCCGGCAACTATGGCTACACCTTC.

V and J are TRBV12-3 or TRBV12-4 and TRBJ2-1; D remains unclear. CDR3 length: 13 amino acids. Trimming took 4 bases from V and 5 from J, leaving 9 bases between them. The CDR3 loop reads CASSSQVDNEQFF. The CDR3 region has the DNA TGTGCCAGCAGTTCCCAGGTGGACAATGAGCAGTTCTTC.

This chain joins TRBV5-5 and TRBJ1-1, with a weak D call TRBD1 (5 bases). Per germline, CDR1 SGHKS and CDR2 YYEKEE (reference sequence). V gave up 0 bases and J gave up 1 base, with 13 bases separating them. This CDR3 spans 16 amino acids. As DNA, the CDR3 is TGTGCCAGCAGCTTGGCCAGGAGGGGCAAGAACACTGAAGCTTTCTTT. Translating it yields CASSLARRGKNTEAFF.

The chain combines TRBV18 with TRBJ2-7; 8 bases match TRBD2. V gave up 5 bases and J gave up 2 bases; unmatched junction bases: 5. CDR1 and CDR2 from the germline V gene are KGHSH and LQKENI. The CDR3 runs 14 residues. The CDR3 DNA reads TGTGCCAGCTCAGGCAGGGGACTAGCCTACGAGCAGTACTTC. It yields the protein CASSGRGLAYEQYF.

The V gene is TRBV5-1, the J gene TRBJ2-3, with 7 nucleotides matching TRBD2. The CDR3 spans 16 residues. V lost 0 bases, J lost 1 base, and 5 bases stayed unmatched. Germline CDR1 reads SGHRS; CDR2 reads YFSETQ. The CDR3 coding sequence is TGCGCCAGCAGCTTGGGGTCTAGCGGAGGCACAGATACGCAGTATTTT. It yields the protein CASSLGSSGGTDTQYF.

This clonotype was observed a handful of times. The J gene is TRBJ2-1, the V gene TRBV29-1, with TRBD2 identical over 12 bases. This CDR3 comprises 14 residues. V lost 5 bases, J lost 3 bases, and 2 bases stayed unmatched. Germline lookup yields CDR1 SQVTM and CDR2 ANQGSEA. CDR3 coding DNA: TGCAGCGTTCTGGGACTAGCGGGCTACAATGAGCAGTTCTTC. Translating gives CSVLGLAGYNEQFF.

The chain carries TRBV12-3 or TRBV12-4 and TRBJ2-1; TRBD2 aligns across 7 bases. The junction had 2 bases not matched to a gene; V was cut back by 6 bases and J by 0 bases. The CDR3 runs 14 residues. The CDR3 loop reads CASRGLSSYNEQFF. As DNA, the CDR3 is TGTGCCAGCAGGGGACTAAGCTCCTACAATGAGCAGTTCTTC.